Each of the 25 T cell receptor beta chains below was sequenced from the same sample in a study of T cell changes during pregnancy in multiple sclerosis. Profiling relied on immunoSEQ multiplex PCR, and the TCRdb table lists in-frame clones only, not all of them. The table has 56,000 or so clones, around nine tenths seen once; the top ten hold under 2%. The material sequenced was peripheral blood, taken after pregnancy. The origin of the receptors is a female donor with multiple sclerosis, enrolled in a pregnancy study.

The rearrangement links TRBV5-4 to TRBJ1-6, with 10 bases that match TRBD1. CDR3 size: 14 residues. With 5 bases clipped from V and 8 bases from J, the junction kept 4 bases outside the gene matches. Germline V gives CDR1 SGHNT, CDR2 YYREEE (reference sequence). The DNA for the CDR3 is TGTGCCAGCAGTTGGGACAGGGGCGATTCACCCCTCCACTTT. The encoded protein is CASSWDRGDSPLHF.

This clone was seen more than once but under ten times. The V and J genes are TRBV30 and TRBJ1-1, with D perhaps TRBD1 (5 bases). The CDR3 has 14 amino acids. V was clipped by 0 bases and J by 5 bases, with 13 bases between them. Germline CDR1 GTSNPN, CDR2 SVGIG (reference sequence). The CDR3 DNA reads TGTGCCTGGAGTGTAACGGGTCGGGGGACTGAAGCTTTCTTT. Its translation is CAWSVTGRGTEAFF.

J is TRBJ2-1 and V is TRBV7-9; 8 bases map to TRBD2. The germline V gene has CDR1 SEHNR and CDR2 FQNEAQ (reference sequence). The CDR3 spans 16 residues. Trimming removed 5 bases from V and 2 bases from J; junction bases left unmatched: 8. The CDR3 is CASSPGGSGAYNEQFF. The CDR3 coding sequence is TGTGCCAGCAGCCCTGGGGGTAGCGGGGCCTACAATGAGCAGTTCTTC.

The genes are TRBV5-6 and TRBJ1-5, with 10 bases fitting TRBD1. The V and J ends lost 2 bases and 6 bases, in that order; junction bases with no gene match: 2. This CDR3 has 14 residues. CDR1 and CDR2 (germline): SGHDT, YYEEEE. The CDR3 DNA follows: TGTGCCAGCAGCTTTGGGACAGGGGTTCAGCCCCAGCATTTT. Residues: CASSFGTGVQPQHF.

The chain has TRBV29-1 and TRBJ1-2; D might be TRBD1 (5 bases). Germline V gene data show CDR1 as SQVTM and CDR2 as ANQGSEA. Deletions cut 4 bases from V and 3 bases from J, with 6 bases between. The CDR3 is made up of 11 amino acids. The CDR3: CSVGGDYGYTF. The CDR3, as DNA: TGCAGCGTTGGGGGGGACTATGGCTACACCTTC.

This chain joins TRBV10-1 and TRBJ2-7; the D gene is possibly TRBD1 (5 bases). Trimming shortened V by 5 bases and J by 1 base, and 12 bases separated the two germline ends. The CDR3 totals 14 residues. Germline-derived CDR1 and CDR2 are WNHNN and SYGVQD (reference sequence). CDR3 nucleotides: TGCGCCAGCAGTCGGCAGGGTGGGTCCTACGAGCAGTACTTC. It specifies CASSRQGGSYEQYF.

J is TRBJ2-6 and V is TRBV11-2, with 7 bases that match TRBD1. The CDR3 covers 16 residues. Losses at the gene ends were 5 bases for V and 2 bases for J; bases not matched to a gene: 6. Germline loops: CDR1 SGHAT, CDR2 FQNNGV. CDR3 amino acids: CASSRTGVAGANVLTF. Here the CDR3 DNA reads TGTGCCAGCAGCCGAACAGGGGTCGCTGGGGCCAACGTCCTGACTTTC.

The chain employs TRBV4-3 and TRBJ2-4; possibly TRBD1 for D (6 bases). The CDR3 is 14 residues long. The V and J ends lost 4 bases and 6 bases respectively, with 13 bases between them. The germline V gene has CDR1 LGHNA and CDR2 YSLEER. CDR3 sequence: CASSLGHEPNIQYF. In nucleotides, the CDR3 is TGCGCCAGCAGCCTGGGACATGAGCCAAACATTCAGTACTTC.

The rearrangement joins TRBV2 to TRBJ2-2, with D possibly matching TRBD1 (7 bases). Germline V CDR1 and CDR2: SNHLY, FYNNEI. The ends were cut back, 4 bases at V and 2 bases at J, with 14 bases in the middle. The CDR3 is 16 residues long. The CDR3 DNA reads TGTGCCAGCAGTGGACAGGGAGGAGGTAACACCGGGGAGCTGTTTTTT. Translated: CASSGQGGGNTGELFF.

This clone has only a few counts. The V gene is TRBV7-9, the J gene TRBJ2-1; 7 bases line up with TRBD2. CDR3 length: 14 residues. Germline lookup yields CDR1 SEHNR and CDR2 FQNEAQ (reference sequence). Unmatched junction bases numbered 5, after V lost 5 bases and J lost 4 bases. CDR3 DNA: TGTGCCAGCAGCGGGGGGGTTTCGTACAATGAGCAGTTCTTC. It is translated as CASSGGVSYNEQFF. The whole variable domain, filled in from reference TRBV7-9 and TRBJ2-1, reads DTGVSQNPRHKITKRGQNVTFRCDPISEHNRLYWYRQTLGQGPEFLTYFQNEAQLEKSRLLSDRFSAERPKGSFSTLEIQRTEQGDSAMYLCASSGGVSYNEQFFGPGTRLTVL.

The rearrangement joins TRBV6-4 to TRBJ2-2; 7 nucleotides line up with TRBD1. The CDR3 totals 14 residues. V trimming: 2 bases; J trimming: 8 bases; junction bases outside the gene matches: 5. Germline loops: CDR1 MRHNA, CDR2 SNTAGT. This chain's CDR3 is CASSDTDRVGELFF. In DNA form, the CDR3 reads TGTGCCAGCAGTGACACCGACAGGGTGGGGGAGCTGTTTTTT.

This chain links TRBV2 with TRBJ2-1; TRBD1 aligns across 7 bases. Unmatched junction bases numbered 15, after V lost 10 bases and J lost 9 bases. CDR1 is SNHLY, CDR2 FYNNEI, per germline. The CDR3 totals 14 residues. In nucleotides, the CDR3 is TGTGCCACCGCTAGGGGGCTCGGCACAATTGAGCAGTTCTTC. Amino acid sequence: CATARGLGTIEQFF.

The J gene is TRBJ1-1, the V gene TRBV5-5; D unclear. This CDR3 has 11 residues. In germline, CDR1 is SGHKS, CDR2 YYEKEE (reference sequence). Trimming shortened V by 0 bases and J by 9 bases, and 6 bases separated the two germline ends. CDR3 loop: CASSLEEKAFF. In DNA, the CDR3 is TGTGCCAGCAGCTTGGAGGAGAAAGCTTTCTTT.

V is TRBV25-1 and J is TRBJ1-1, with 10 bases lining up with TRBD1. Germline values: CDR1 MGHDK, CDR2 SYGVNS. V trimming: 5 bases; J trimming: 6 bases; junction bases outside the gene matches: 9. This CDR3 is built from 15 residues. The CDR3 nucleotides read TGTGCCAGCAGTCTCCGGACAGGGGGAGAATCTGAAGCTTTCTTT. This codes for CASSLRTGGESEAFF. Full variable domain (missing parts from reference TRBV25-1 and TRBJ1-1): EADIYQTPRYLVIGTGKKITLECSQTMGHDKMYWYQQDPGMELHLIHYSYGVNSTEKGDLSSESTVSRIRTEHFPLTLESARPSHTSQYLCASSLRTGGESEAFFGQGTRLTVV.

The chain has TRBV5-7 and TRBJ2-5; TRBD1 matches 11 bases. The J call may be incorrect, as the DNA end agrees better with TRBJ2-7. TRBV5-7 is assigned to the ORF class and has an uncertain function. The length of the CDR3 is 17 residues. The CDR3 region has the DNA TGTGCCAGCAGCCCGTGGGGGGGGACAGGGGGCTCCTACGAGCAGTACTTC. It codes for CASSPWGGTGGSYEQYF.

The CDR3 DNA follows: TGCGCCAGCAGCCTCAGGGCCAACCGGGATAATTCACCCCTCCACTTT. Translation: CASSLRANRDNSPLHF. The chain has TRBV5-1 and TRBJ1-6; perhaps TRBD1 as D (5 bases). This CDR3 has 16 amino acids. Trimming removed 4 bases at V and 5 bases at J, with 16 bases between. Per the germline V gene, CDR1 is SGHRS and CDR2 is YFSETQ.

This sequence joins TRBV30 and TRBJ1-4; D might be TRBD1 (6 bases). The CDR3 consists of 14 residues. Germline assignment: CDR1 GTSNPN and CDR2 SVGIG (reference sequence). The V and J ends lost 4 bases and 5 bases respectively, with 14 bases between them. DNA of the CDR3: TGTGCCTGGACTCTTGGGGGCGGGAATGAAAAACTGTTTTTT. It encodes CAWTLGGGNEKLFF.

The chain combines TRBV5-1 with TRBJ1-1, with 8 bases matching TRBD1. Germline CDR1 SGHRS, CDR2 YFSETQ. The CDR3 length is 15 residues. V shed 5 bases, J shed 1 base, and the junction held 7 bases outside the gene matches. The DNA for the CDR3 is TGCGCCAGCAGAGTCTCGGGACAGGAGAACACTGAAGCTTTCTTT. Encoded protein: CASRVSGQENTEAFF.

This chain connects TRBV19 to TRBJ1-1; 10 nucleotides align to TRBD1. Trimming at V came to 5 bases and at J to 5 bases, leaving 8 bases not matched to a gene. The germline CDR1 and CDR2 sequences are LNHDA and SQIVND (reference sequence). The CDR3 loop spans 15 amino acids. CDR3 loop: CASSGETGGGTEAFF. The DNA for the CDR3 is TGTGCCAGTAGTGGAGAGACAGGGGGCGGGACTGAAGCTTTCTTT.

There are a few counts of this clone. The CDR3 sequence is CASSKGTGNFQDGYTF. CDR3 bases: TGTGCCAGCAGTAAGGGGACAGGGAATTTTCAGGATGGCTACACCTTC. The chain joins TRBV6-6 to TRBJ1-2, with 9 positions matching TRBD1. J was trimmed by 6 bases and V by 5 bases; bases with no gene match: 13. Germline lookup yields CDR1 MNHNY and CDR2 SVGAGI (reference sequence). This CDR3 region has 16 residues.

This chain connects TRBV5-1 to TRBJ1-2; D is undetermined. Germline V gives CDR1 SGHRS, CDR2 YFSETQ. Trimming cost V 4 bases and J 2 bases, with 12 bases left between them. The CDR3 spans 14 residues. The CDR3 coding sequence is TGCGCCAGCAGCGAAGGACTGACCAACTATGGCTACACCTTC. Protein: CASSEGLTNYGYTF.

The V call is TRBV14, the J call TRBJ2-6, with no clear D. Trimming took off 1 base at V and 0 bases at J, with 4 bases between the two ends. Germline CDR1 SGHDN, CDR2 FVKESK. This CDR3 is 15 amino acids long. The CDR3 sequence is CASSQGSSGANVLTF. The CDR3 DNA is TGTGCCAGCAGCCAAGGGAGCTCTGGGGCCAACGTCCTGACTTTC.

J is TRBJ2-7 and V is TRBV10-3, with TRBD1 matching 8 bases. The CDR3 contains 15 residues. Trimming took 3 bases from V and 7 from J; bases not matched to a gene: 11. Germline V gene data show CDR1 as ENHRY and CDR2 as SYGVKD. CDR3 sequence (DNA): TGTGCCATCAGTGACCCGGGACAGGCTGCGGGGGAGCAGTACTTC. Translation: CAISDPGQAAGEQYF.

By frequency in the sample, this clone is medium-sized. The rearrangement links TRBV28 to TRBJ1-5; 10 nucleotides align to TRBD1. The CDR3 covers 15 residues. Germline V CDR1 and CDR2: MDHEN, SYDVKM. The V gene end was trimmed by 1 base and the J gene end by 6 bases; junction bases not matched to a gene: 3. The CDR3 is CASSLSDRGRQPQHF. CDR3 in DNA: TGTGCCAGCAGTTTATCCGACAGGGGGCGTCAGCCCCAGCATTTT.

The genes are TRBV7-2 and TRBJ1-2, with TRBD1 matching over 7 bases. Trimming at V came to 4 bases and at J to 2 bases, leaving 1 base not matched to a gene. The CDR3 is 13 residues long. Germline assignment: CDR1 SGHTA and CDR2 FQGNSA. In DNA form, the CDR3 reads TGTGCCAGCAGCTCGACAGGGAACTATGGCTACACCTTC. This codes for CASSSTGNYGYTF. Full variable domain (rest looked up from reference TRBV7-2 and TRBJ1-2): GAGVSQSPSNKVTEKGKDVELRCDPISGHTALYWYRQSLGQGLEFLIYFQGNSAPDKSGLPSDRFSAERTGGSVSTLTIQRTQQEDSAVYLCASSSTGNYGYTFGSGTRLTVV.